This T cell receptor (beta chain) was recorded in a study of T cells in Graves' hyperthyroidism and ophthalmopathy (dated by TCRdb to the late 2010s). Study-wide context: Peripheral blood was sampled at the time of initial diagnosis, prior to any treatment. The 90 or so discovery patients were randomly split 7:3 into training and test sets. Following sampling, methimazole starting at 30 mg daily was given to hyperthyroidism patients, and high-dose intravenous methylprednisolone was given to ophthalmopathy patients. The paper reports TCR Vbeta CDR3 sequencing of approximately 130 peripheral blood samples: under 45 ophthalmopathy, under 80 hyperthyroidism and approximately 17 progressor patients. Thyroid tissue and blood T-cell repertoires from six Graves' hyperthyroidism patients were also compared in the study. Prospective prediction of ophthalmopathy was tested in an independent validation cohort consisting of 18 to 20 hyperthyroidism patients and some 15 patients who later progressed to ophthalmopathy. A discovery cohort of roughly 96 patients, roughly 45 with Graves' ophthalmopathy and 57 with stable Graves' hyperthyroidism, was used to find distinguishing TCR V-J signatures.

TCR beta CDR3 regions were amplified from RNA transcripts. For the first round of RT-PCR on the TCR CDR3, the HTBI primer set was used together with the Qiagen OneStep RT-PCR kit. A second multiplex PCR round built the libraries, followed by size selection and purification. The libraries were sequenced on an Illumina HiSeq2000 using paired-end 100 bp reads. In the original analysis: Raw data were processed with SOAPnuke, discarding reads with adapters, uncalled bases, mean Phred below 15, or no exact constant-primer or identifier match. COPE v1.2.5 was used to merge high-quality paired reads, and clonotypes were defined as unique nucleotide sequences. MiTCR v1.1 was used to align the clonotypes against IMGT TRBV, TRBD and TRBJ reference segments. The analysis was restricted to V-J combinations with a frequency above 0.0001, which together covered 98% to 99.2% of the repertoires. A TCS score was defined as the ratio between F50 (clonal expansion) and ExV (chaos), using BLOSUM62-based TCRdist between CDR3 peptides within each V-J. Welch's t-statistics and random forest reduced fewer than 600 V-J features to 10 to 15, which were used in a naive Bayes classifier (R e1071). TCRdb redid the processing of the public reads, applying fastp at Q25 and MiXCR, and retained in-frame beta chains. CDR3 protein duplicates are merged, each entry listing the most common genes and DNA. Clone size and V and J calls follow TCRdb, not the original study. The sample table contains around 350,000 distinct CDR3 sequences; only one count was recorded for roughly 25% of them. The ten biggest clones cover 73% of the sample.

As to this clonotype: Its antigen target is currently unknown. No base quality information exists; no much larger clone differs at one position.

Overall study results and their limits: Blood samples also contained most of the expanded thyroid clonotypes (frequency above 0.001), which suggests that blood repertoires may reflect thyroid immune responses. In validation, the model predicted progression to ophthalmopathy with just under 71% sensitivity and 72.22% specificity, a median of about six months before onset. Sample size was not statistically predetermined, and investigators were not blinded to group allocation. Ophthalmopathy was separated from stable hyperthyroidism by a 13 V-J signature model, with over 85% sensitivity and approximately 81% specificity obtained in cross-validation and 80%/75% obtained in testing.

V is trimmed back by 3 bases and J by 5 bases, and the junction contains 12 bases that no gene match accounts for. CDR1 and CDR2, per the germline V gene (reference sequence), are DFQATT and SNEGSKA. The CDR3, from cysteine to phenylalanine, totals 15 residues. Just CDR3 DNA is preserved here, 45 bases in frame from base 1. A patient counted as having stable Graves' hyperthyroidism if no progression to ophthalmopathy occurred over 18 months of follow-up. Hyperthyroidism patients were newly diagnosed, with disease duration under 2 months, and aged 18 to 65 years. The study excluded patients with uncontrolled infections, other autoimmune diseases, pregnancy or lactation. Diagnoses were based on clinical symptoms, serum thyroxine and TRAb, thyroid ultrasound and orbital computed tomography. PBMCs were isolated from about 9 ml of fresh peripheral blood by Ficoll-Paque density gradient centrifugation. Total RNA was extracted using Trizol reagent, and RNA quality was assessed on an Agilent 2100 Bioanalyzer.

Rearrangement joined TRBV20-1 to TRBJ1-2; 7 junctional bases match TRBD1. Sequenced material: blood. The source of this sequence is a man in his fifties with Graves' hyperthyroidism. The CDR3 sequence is CSASPADRVKYGYTF. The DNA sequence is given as TGCAGTGCTAGTCCCGCAGACAGGGTAAAGTATGGCTACACCTTC.